This TCR beta chain was captured by sequencing in a study of blood T cells in healthy people across ages. Per germline, CDR1 MNHNY and CDR2 SVGAGI (reference sequence). V lost 6 bases, J lost 0 bases, and 20 bases lay in between. This CDR3 has 17 amino acids. Study-level points and caveats: TCR beta diversity, measured per million T cells, fell in a roughly linear way with age. It was held that diversity estimates obtained from one million T cells represented underestimates.

Alongside a J-beta primer mix, a sample-barcoded 5' primer served in a second PCR lasting about 7 to 11 cycles. Each CDR3 protein gets one entry after TCRdb re-called the 5' RACE reads with MiXCR. The sample lists about 510,000 distinct CDR3 sequences; roughly a quarter were seen once. This clonotype showed up just a few times. What it recognizes is unknown. These data also featured in a second study, about T cells of mothers and their children. This second report adds: Each child contributed about 3 million TCR beta CDR3 reads, while each mother contributed over 9.5 million. No clones detected were persistent microchimeric T cell clones.

The sequencing input was blood. The chain employs TRBV6-6 and TRBJ1-2; D might be TRBD1 (6 bases). This receptor was identified in a boy aged 2 to 9 in good health. The CDR3 region is CASSPAQGIDTNYGYTF. The CDR3 nucleotides are TGTGCCAGCAGCCCCGCCCAGGGGATAGATACTAACTATGGCTACACCTTC.